This T cell receptor beta chain was found in a study of blood T cells in healthy people across ages. CDR1 is LGHDT and CDR2 is YNNKEL in the germline V gene (reference sequence). The CDR3 runs 12 residues. V was shortened by 3 bases and J by 4 bases, with 4 bases between the two germline ends. Together with a sample-barcoded 5' primer, a J-beta primer mix was included in a second PCR lasting roughly 6 to 12 cycles. TCRdb re-called the 5' RACE reads through MiXCR, storing one row per CDR3 protein. The sample includes more than 1,400,000 distinct CDR3 sequences, approximately 40% of them seen just once.

The specimen was blood. This TCR came from a woman aged 18-29 years in good health. J is TRBJ2-4 and V is TRBV3-1, with no clear D. Here the CDR3 reads CASSHGKNIQYF. CDR3 DNA sequence: TGTGCCAGCAGCCATGGGAAAAACATTCAGTACTTC.